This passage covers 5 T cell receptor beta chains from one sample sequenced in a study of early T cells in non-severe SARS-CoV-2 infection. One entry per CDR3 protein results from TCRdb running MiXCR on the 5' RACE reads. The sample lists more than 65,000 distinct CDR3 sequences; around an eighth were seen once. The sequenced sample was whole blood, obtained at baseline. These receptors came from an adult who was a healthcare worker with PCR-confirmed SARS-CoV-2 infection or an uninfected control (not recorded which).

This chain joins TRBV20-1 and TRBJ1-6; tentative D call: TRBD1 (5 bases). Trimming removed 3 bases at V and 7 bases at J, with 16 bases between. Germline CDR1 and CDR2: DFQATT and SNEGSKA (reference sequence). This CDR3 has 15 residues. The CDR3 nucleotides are TGCAGTGCTAGTCTCGGGGGGAAGGAGAATTCACCCCTCCACTTT. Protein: CSASLGGKENSPLHF.

DNA for the CDR3: TGCAGTGCTAGACAGGGCCCAAACACTGAAGCTTTCTTT. It specifies CSARQGPNTEAFF. The chain links TRBV20-1 to TRBJ1-1; D may be TRBD1 (5 bases). The CDR3 extends over 13 amino acids. Trimming stripped 2 bases from V and 2 bases from J, with 9 bases between. Germline V gives CDR1 DFQATT, CDR2 SNEGSKA (reference sequence).

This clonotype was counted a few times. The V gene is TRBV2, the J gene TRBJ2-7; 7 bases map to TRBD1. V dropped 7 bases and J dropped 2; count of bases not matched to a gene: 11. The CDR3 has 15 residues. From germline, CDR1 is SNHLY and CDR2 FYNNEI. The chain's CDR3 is CASKSDRAQTYEQYF. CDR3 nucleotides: TGTGCCAGCAAGTCCGACAGGGCCCAAACCTACGAGCAGTACTTC. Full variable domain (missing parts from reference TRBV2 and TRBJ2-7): EPEVTQTPSHQVTQMGQEVILRCVPISNHLYFYWYRQILGQKVEFLVSFYNNEISEKSEIFDDQFSVERPDGSNFTLKIRSTKLEDSAMYFCASKSDRAQTYEQYFGPGTRLTVT.

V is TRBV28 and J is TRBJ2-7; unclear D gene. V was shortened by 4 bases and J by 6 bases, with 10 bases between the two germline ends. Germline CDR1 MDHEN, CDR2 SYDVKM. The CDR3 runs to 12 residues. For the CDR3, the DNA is TGTGCCAGCAGTTGGACCCCCCGCGAGCAGTACTTC. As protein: CASSWTPREQYF.

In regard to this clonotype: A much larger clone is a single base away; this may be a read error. DNA for the CDR3: TGTGCCAGCATAAGAGGGCGCGCGACGGACAATGAGCAGTTCTTC. As protein: CASIRGRATDNEQFF. The rearrangement joins TRBV6-1 to TRBJ2-1, with TRBD2 as a possible D gene (5 bases). Germline lookup yields CDR1 MNHNS and CDR2 SASEGT. This CDR3 has 15 amino acids. V was clipped by 7 bases and J by 5 bases, with 18 bases between them.